This TCR beta chain was obtained from a study of cytomegalovirus exposure and HLA in healthy donors. General observations from the study: HLA restriction was apparent for most CMV-associated TCR beta chains in a later analysis.

CDR1 GTSNPN and CDR2 SVGIG come from the germline V gene (reference sequence). Unmatched junction bases numbered 9, after V lost 6 bases and J lost 5 bases. The CDR3 is made up of 14 amino acids. The PCR had 60 Vbeta and 13 Jbeta primers. TCRdb's table, derived via immunoSEQ multiplex PCR, lists solely in-frame clones and lacks some. The sample comprises 150,000 to 200,000 clones, under 85% of which are singletons, and approximately 3.4% rests with the top ten. Regarding this clone: The antigen is unknown.

V is TRBV30 and J is TRBJ1-4; TRBD1 aligns across 7 bases. The sequencing sample was made of PBMCs. This TCR was sampled from a female donor in good health and CMV-seronegative. CDR3 DNA: TGTGCCTGCCTAAACCGGGACAGCAATGAAAAACTGTTTTTT. Its protein is CACLNRDSNEKLFF.